This paragraph reports one TCR beta chain. The data stem from a study of CD8+CD57+ T cells in acquired aplastic anemia. For CDR3 and TCR beta VDJ profiling, genomic DNA was the template used. TCRdb re-called the reads with MiXCR, one entry per CDR3 protein. The sample has under 40,000 distinct CDR3 sequences, roughly 77% seen once. The CDR3 covers 12 residues. V was shortened by 0 bases and J by 4 bases, with 3 bases between the two germline ends. The germline CDR1 and CDR2 sequences are SGHRS and YFSETQ. The source is a human donor in good health, serving as a control. The specimen sequenced was sorted CD4+, CD8+, or CD8+CD57+ T cells (not recorded which) from PBMCs. The chain combines TRBV5-1 with TRBJ2-3; D unclear. The CDR3 region is CASSLVADTQYF. CDR3 coding DNA: TGCGCCAGCAGCTTGGTGGCAGATACGCAGTATTTT.